Presented here are 11 T cell receptor beta chains from one specimen sequenced in a study of T cells after yellow fever vaccination. From the 5' RACE reads, TCRdb called clonotypes with MiXCR, one entry per CDR3 protein. Of about 360,000 distinct CDR3 sequences listed, under 7.5% were seen once; the top ten hold approximately 15%. The sample was PBMCs, taken 5 days after the yellow fever booster vaccination. The receptor source for this set is a man aged 30 to 39 who received the YFV17D yellow fever vaccine.

This clonotype has just a few counts. The chain employs TRBV11-2 and TRBJ1-1; D gene ambiguous. The CDR3 length is 13 residues. Germline V CDR1 and CDR2: SGHAT, FQNNGV. The ends were cut back, 3 bases at V and 5 bases at J, with 10 bases in the middle. The CDR3 reads CASSFGQVTEAFF. The CDR3 nucleotides read TGTGCCAGCAGCTTCGGCCAAGTGACTGAAGCTTTCTTT. Drawing the rest from reference TRBV11-2 and TRBJ1-1, the complete variable domain is EAGVAQSPRYKIIEKRQSVAFWCNPISGHATLYWYQQILGQGPKLLIQFQNNGVVDDSQLPKDRFSAERLKGVDSTLKIQPAKLEDSAVYLCASSFGQVTEAFFGQGTRLTVV.

This clonotype has at least ten counts. The V call is TRBV4-3, the J call TRBJ2-1; D might be TRBD2 (5 bases). V was clipped by 1 base and J by 2 bases, with 15 bases between them. Germline lookup yields CDR1 LGHNA and CDR2 YSLEER. The CDR3 consists of 17 residues. CDR3 sequence reads: CASSQAETARAYNEQFF. CDR3 DNA sequence: TGCGCCAGCAGCCAAGCCGAAACGGCGAGGGCCTACAATGAGCAGTTCTTC.

V gene TRBV19 combines with J gene TRBJ2-6; 11 nucleotides agree with TRBD1. Unmatched junction bases numbered 7, after V lost 8 bases and J lost 4 bases. Germline loops: CDR1 LNHDA, CDR2 SQIVND (reference sequence). The CDR3 is made up of 16 amino acids. The CDR3 sequence is CASADRGRSGANVLTF. The CDR3, as DNA: TGTGCCAGTGCGGACAGGGGGCGTTCCGGGGCCAACGTCCTGACTTTC.

This clonotype was seen a handful of times. The chain is built from TRBV7-2 and TRBJ2-2, with a possible D match to TRBD2 (7 bases). The CDR3 loop spans 13 amino acids. Germline lookup yields CDR1 SGHTA and CDR2 FQGNSA. The germline V and J ends were trimmed by 6 bases and 6 bases, with 11 bases remaining between them. DNA for the CDR3: TGTGCCAGCAGGTCGGGGGGCCCCGGGGAGCTGTTTTTT. The encoded protein is CASRSGGPGELFF.

This clonotype was detected many times. The DNA of the CDR3 is TGTGCCAGCAGTCCCCCCCGGTTCACGGTCCCTTACGAGCAGTACTTC. As protein: CASSPPRFTVPYEQYF. This chain joins TRBV6-1 and TRBJ2-7, with no clear D. Germline V gene lookup returns CDR1 MNHNS and CDR2 SASEGT. V gave up 5 bases and J gave up 4 bases, with 21 bases separating them. The CDR3 runs 16 residues.

The CDR3 protein is CASSLRDRGPNEQYF. Written as DNA, the CDR3 is TGTGCCAGCAGCTTGAGGGACAGGGGACCCAACGAGCAGTACTTC. The gene calls are TRBV5-4 and TRBJ2-7; 10 nucleotides match TRBD1. CDR1 and CDR2 from the germline V gene are SGHNT and YYREEE (reference sequence). Trimming took 1 base from V and 5 from J; bases not matched to a gene: 6. The CDR3 is 15 amino acids. Full variable domain (outside the CDR3, taken from reference TRBV5-4 and TRBJ2-7): ETGVTQSPTHLIKTRGQQVTLRCSSQSGHNTVSWYQQALGQGPQFIFQYYREEENGRGNFPPRFSGLQFPNYSSELNVNALELDDSALYLCASSLRDRGPNEQYFGPGTRLTVT.

This clonotype was seen more than once but under ten times. The rearrangement uses TRBV5-5 and TRBJ2-2, with D tentatively TRBD2 (5 bases). V lost 4 bases and J 4 bases, leaving 17 bases between the germline ends. The CDR3 is 16 amino acids. CDR1 and CDR2 from the germline V gene are SGHKS and YYEKEE (reference sequence). As DNA, the CDR3 is TGTGCCAGCAGCCAACCGGGATTACAGCTCACCGGGGAGCTGTTTTTT. This sequence encodes CASSQPGLQLTGELFF.

This clonotype has ten or more counts. The chain combines TRBV19 with TRBJ2-1; TRBD2 matches at 10 bases. V lost 1 base, J lost 8 bases, and 8 bases stayed unmatched. CDR1 is LNHDA, CDR2 SQIVND, per germline (reference sequence). CDR3 length: 16 amino acids. CDR3 nucleotides: TGTGCCAGTAGTATAGGAATCAGCGGGAGGGTGGATGAGCAGTTCTTC. Residues: CASSIGISGRVDEQFF.

The chain carries TRBV30 and TRBJ2-6; D not resolved. Germline V gene lookup returns CDR1 GTSNPN and CDR2 SVGIG (reference sequence). V shed 5 bases and J shed 4 bases, with 15 bases lying between them. The CDR3 length is 15 residues. For the CDR3, the DNA is TGTGCCTGGGCCGATACTCCTAGGGGGGCCAACGTCCTGACTTTC. This gives the protein CAWADTPRGANVLTF.

This clonotype has just a few counts. The chain joins TRBV7-8 to TRBJ2-5, with D hard to call. The CDR3 covers 16 residues. V was cut by 1 base and J by 0 bases, with 12 bases left in between. Germline CDR1 and CDR2: SGHVS and FQNEAQ. CDR3 sequence: CASSLELKSYQETQYF. The CDR3 DNA sequence: TGTGCCAGCAGCTTAGAACTAAAATCGTACCAAGAGACCCAGTACTTC.

This clonotype was detected ten times or more. The V call is TRBV5-1, the J call TRBJ2-1, with D possibly matching TRBD2 (6 bases). V lost 0 bases, J lost 0 bases, and 13 bases lay in between. This CDR3 is 17 amino acids long. Germline loops: CDR1 SGHRS, CDR2 YFSETQ. The CDR3 loop is CASSLANGRGSYNEQFF. The CDR3 DNA is TGCGCCAGCAGCTTGGCCAATGGGCGGGGCTCCTACAATGAGCAGTTCTTC.